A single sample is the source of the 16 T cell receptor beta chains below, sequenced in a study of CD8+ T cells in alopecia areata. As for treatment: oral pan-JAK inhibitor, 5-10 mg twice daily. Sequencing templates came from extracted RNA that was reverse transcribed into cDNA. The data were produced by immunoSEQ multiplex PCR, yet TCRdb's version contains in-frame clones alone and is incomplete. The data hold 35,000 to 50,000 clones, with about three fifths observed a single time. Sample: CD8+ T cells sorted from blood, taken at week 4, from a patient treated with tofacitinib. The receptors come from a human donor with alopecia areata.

The CDR3 DNA reads TGTGCCTGGGAGACAGACTACGAGCAGTACTTC. Encoded protein: CAWETDYEQYF. The chain combines TRBV30 with TRBJ2-7; TRBD1 might be the D (5 bases). CDR1 and CDR2 (germline): GTSNPN, SVGIG (reference sequence). There are 11 residues in the CDR3. Trimming removed 5 bases at V and 3 bases at J, with 8 bases between.

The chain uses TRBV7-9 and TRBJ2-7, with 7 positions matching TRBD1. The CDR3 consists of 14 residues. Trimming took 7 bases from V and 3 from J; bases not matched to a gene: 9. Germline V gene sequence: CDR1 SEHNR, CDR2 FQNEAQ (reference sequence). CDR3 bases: TGTGCCAGCATCGATGGGGACAGCTTCTACGAGCAGTACTTC. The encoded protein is CASIDGDSFYEQYF.

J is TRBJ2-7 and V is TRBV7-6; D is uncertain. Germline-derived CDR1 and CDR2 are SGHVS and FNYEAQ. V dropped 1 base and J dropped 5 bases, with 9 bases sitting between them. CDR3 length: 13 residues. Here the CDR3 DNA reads TGTGCCAGCAGCTTAGGGACCCGGGACGAGCAGTACTTC. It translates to CASSLGTRDEQYF. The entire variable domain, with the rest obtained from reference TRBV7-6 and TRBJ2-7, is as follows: GAGVSQSPRYKVTKRGQDVALRCDPISGHVSLYWYRQALGQGPEFLTYFNYEAQQDKSGLPNDRFSAERPEGSISTLTIQRTEQRDSAMYRCASSLGTRDEQYFGPGTRLTVT.

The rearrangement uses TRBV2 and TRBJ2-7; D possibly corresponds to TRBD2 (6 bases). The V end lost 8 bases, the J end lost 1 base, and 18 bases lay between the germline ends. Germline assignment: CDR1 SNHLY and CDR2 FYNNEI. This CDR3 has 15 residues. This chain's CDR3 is CASGKTRDSSYEQYF. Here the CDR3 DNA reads TGTGCCAGCGGGAAAACTCGGGACTCTTCCTACGAGCAGTACTTC.

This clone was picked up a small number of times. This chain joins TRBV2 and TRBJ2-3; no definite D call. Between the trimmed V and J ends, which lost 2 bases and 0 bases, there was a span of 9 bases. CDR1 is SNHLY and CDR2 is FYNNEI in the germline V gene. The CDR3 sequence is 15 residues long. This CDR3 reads CASSEPELSTDTQYF. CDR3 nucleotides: TGTGCCAGCAGTGAACCGGAACTCAGCACAGATACGCAGTATTTT. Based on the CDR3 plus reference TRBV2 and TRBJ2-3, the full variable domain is EPEVTQTPSHQVTQMGQEVILRCVPISNHLYFYWYRQILGQKVEFLVSFYNNEISEKSEIFDDQFSVERPDGSNFTLKIRSTKLEDSAMYFCASSEPELSTDTQYFGPGTRLTVL.

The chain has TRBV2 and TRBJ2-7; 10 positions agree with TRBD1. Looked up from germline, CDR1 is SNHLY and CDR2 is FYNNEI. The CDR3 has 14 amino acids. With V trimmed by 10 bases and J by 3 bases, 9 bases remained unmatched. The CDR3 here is CATGTGEIVYEQYF. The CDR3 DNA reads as TGTGCCACAGGGACAGGGGAAATTGTCTACGAGCAGTACTTC.

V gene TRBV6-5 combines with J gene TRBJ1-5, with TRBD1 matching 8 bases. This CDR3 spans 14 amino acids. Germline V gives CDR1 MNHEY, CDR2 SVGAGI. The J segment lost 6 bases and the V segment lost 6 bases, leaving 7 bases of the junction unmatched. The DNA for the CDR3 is TGTGCCAGCAGCGACGGACAGGGACCTCAGCCCCAGCATTTT. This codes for CASSDGQGPQPQHF.

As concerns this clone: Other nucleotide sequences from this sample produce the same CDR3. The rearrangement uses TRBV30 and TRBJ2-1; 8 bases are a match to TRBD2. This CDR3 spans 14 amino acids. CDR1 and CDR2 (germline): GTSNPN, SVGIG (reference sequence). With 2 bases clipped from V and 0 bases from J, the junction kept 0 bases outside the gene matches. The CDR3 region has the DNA TGTGCCTGGAGTAGCGGGAGCTCCTACAATGAGCAGTTCTTC. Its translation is CAWSSGSSYNEQFF.

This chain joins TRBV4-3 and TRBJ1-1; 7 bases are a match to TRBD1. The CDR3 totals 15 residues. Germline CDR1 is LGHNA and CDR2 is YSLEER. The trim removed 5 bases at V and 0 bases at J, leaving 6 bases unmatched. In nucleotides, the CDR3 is TGCGCCAGCAGCTTAAGGACAGGCCTGAACACTGAAGCTTTCTTT. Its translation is CASSLRTGLNTEAFF.

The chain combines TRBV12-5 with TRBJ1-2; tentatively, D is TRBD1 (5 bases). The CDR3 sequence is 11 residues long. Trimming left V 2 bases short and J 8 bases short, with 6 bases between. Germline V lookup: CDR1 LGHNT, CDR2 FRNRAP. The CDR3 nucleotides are TGTGCTAGTGGTTTGTCAGGGGGCTACACCTTC. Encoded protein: CASGLSGGYTF.

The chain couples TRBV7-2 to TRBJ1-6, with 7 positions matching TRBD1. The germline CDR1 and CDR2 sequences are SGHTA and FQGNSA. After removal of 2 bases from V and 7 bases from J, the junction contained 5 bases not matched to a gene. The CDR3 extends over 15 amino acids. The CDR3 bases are TGTGCCAGCAGCTTATTGCCAGGGGGGAATTCACCCCTCCACTTT. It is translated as CASSLLPGGNSPLHF.

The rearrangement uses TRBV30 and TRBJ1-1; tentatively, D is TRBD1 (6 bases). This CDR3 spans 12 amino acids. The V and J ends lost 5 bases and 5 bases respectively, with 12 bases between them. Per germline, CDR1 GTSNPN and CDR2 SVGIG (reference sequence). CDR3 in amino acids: CAWFRGRTEAFF. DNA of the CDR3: TGTGCCTGGTTCAGGGGACGGACTGAAGCTTTCTTT.

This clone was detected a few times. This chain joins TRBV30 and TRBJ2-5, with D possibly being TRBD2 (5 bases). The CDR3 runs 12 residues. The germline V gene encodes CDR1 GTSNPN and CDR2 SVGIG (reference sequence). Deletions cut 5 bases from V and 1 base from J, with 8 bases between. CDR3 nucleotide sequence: TGTGCCTGGGAGGCGGGCCAAGAGACCCAGTACTTC. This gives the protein CAWEAGQETQYF.

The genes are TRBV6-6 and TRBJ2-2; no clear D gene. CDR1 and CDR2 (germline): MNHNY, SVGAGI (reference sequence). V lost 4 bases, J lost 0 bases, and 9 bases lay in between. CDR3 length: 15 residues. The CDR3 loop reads CASSLRRPNTGELFF. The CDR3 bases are TGTGCCAGCAGTTTACGTCGTCCGAACACCGGGGAGCTGTTTTTT.

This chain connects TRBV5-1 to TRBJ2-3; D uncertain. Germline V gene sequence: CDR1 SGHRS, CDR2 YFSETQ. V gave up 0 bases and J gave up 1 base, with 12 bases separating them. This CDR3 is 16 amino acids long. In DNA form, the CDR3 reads TGCGCCAGCAGCTTGGAACGGAACGTCGGCACAGATACGCAGTATTTT. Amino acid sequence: CASSLERNVGTDTQYF.

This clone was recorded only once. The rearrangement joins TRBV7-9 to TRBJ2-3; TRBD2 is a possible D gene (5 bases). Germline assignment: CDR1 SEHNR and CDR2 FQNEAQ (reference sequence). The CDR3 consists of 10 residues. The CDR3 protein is CTISGDTQYF. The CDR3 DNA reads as TGTACCATAAGCGGCGATACGCAGTATTTT.